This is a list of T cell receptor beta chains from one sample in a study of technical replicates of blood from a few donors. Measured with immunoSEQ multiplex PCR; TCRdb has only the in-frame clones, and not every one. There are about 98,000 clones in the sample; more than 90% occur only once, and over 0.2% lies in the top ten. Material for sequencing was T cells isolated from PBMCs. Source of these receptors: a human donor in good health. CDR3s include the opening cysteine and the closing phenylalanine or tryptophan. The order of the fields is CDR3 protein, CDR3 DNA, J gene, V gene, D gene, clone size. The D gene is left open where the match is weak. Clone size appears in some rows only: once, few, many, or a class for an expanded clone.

CDR3: CASSLAGTSRYEQYF
DNA: TGTGCCAGCAGCTTGGCCGGGACTTCCCGTTACGAGCAGTACTTC
J: TRBJ2-7
V: TRBV5-4
D: -
size: -

CDR3: CASSVAGTGLNEQFF
DNA: TGTGCCAGCAGTGTAGCCGGGACAGGACTCAATGAGCAGTTCTTC
J: TRBJ2-1
V: TRBV6-1
D: TRBD1
size: once

CDR3: CASSIRGGVDEQFF
DNA: TGTGCCAGTAGTATCCGGGGGGGAGTCGATGAGCAGTTCTTC
J: TRBJ2-1
V: TRBV19
D: TRBD2
size: once

CDR3: CASEIAGTDTQYF
DNA: TGTGCCAGCGAGATAGCGGGCACAGATACGCAGTATTTT
J: TRBJ2-3
V: TRBV6-1
D: -
size: once

CDR3: CASTAGGQETQYF
DNA: TGTGCCAGTACCGCGGGGGGGCAAGAGACCCAGTACTTC
J: TRBJ2-5
V: TRBV19
D: TRBD2
size: -

CDR3: CASSRPGQGPNQPQHF
DNA: TGCGCCAGCAGCCGCCCGGGACAGGGGCCCAATCAGCCCCAGCATTTT
J: TRBJ1-5
V: TRBV4-1
D: TRBD1
size: -

CDR3: CASSPTHVQGIAKNIQYF
DNA: TGCGCCAGCAGCCCAACACATGTTCAGGGAATAGCCAAAAACATTCAGTACTTC
J: TRBJ2-4
V: TRBV4-1
D: -
size: -

CDR3: CSVGHETYEQYF
DNA: TGCAGCGTGGGGCACGAAACCTACGAGCAGTACTTC
J: TRBJ2-7
V: TRBV29-1
D: -
size: once

CDR3: CASSIRTGHNSPLHF
DNA: TGTGCCAGCAGCATTCGGACTGGGCACAATTCACCCCTCCACTTT
J: TRBJ1-6
V: TRBV13
D: -
size: -

CDR3: CASSSSWRTSGNEQFF
DNA: TGTGCCAGCAGCTCTAGTTGGCGGACTAGCGGCAATGAGCAGTTCTTC
J: TRBJ2-1
V: TRBV5-6
D: TRBD2
size: -

CDR3: CAWSAGRGNTEAFF
DNA: TGTGCCTGGAGCGCCGGCCGGGGAAACACTGAAGCTTTCTTT
J: TRBJ1-1
V: TRBV30
D: -
size: -

CDR3: CASSFETANTEAFF
DNA: TGTGCCAGCAGCTTCGAGACAGCGAACACTGAAGCTTTCTTT
J: TRBJ1-1
V: TRBV7-9
D: -
size: -

CDR3: CATSRGGGETQYF
DNA: TGTGCCACCAGCAGAGGGGGGGGAGAGACCCAGTACTTC
J: TRBJ2-5
V: TRBV15
D: TRBD2
size: -

CDR3: CASSFLDGSGYTF
DNA: TGTGCCAGCAGCTTTCTAGATGGAAGTGGCTACACCTTC
J: TRBJ1-2
V: TRBV5-8
D: -
size: -

CDR3: CASSPRRGGGVGVDTQYF
DNA: TGTGCCAGCAGCCCCCGGCGAGGGGGTGGGGTAGGAGTAGATACGCAGTATTTT
J: TRBJ2-3
V: TRBV9
D: -
size: -

CDR3: CASSLSRNTEAFF
DNA: TGTGCCAGCAGTTTGAGTAGGAACACTGAAGCTTTCTTT
J: TRBJ1-1
V: TRBV6-6
D: -
size: -

CDR3: CSARDPGTQYF
DNA: TGCAGTGCTAGAGATCCGGGAACCCAGTACTTC
J: TRBJ2-5
V: TRBV20-1
D: -
size: -

CDR3: CASSREYEQYF
DNA: TGTGCCAGCAGCCGGGAATACGAGCAGTACTTC
J: TRBJ2-7
V: TRBV7-9
D: -
size: once

CDR3: CASSPDRAAETQYF
DNA: TGCGCCAGCAGCCCGGACAGGGCCGCAGAGACCCAGTACTTC
J: TRBJ2-5
V: TRBV5-1
D: TRBD1
size: -

CDR3: CASSRRPGTEAFF
DNA: TGTGCTAGCAGCAGAAGGCCGGGCACTGAAGCTTTCTTT
J: TRBJ1-1
V: TRBV7-7
D: -
size: -

CDR3: CASSFGTSGMEQFF
DNA: TGCGCCAGCAGTTTCGGGACTAGCGGGATGGAGCAGTTCTTC
J: TRBJ2-1
V: TRBV5-1
D: TRBD2
size: -

CDR3: CAWSYAGSLSYEQYF
DNA: TGTGCCTGGAGCTATGCAGGGTCTCTTTCCTACGAGCAGTACTTC
J: TRBJ2-7
V: TRBV30
D: -
size: -

CDR3: CAISESRGSPYEQYF
DNA: TGTGCCATCAGTGAGTCGAGAGGGAGCCCCTACGAGCAGTACTTC
J: TRBJ2-7
V: TRBV10-3
D: -
size: once

CDR3: CASSWTGRAEAFF
DNA: TGTGCCAGCAGTTGGACAGGGCGGGCTGAAGCTTTCTTT
J: TRBJ1-1
V: TRBV2
D: TRBD1
size: -

CDR3: CAEYFVLTYEQYF
DNA: TGTGCCGAATACTTCGTACTCACCTACGAGCAGTACTTC
J: TRBJ2-7
V: TRBV28
D: -
size: -

CDR3: CASSFVRGAGETQYF
DNA: TGCGCCAGCAGCTTTGTCCGGGGGGCGGGAGAGACCCAGTACTTC
J: TRBJ2-5
V: TRBV5-1
D: -
size: once

CDR3: CATSRGTGSNQPQHF
DNA: TGTGCCACCAGCAGAGGGACAGGGAGCAATCAGCCCCAGCATTTT
J: TRBJ1-5
V: TRBV15
D: TRBD1
size: -

CDR3: CSAGGADQPQHF
DNA: TGCAGCGCCGGGGGGGCGGATCAGCCCCAGCATTTT
J: TRBJ1-5
V: TRBV29-1
D: -
size: -

CDR3: CASSRTREDTEAFF
DNA: TGCGCCAGCAGCCGCACCCGGGAGGACACTGAAGCTTTCTTT
J: TRBJ1-1
V: TRBV5-1
D: -
size: -

CDR3: CAVLTDKGNYEQYF
DNA: TGTGCCGTCCTAACGGACAAAGGAAATTACGAGCAGTACTTC
J: TRBJ2-7
V: TRBV2
D: -
size: once

CDR3: CASSPGQGYEQYF
DNA: TGTGCCAGCAGTCCGGGACAGGGCTACGAGCAGTACTTC
J: TRBJ2-7
V: TRBV27
D: TRBD1
size: -

CDR3: CASSQTGSAAFF
DNA: TGTGCCAGCTCACAGACAGGGTCGGCAGCTTTCTTT
J: TRBJ1-1
V: TRBV18
D: TRBD1
size: -

CDR3: CASRQGSRNTIYF
DNA: TGTGCCAGCAGGCAGGGGTCTCGAAACACCATATATTTT
J: TRBJ1-3
V: TRBV2
D: -
size: -

CDR3: CASSYSTDRGRVGYTF
DNA: TGTGCCAGCAGTTACTCAACGGACAGGGGGCGGGTTGGCTACACCTTC
J: TRBJ1-2
V: TRBV6-6
D: TRBD1
size: -

CDR3: CASSSTGNYGYTF
DNA: TGTGCCAGCAGTTCTACAGGGAACTATGGCTACACCTTC
J: TRBJ1-2
V: TRBV6-6
D: -
size: -

CDR3: CASTGTGVGDTQYF
DNA: TGTGCCAGCACGGGGACAGGGGTTGGAGATACGCAGTATTTT
J: TRBJ2-3
V: TRBV6-1
D: TRBD1
size: -

CDR3: CASSVIRPGQGRRYEQYF
DNA: TGTGCCAGCAGTGTTATAAGGCCGGGACAGGGGAGAAGGTACGAGCAGTACTTC
J: TRBJ2-7
V: TRBV27
D: TRBD1
size: -

CDR3: CASNRGVANTGELFF
DNA: TGTGCCAGCAACCGCGGAGTCGCGAACACCGGGGAGCTGTTTTTT
J: TRBJ2-2
V: TRBV6-5
D: -
size: -

CDR3: CASSQGEGGPLHF
DNA: TGTGCCAGCAGCCAGGGAGAGGGAGGCCCCCTCCACTTT
J: TRBJ1-6
V: TRBV4-2
D: -
size: -

CDR3: CASSFGQPTDTQYF
DNA: TGTGCCAGCAGCTTTGGACAGCCCACAGATACGCAGTATTTT
J: TRBJ2-3
V: TRBV27
D: -
size: -